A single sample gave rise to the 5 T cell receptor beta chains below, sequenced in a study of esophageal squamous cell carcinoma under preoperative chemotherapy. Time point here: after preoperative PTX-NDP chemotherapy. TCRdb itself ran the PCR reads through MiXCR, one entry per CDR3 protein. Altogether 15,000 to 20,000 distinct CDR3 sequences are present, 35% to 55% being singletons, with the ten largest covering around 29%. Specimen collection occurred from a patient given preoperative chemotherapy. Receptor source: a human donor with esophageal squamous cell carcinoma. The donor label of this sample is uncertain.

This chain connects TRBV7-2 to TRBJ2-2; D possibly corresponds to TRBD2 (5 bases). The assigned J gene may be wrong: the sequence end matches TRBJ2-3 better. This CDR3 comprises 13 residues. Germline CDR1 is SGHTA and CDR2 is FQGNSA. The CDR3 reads CASSLARAETQYF. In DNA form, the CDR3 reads TGTGCCAGCAGCTTAGCGAGGGCCGAGACGCAGTATTTT.

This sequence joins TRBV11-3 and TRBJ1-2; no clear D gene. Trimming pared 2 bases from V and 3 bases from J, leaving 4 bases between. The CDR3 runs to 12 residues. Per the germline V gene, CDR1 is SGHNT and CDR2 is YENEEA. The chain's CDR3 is CASSLQYYGYTF. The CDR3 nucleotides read TGTGCCAGCAGCTTACAATACTATGGCTACACCTTC.

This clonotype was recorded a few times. The CDR3 region has the DNA TGTGCCAGCAGTTACGCCCCGGGACAGGGGGGCCACGAGCAGTACTTC. Translation gives CASSYAPGQGGHEQYF. V is TRBV6-5 and J is TRBJ2-7; the match to TRBD1 covers 11 bases. V was pared by 2 bases and J by 5 bases, with 8 bases of the junction left unmatched. Germline CDR1 MNHEY, CDR2 SVGAGI. CDR3 length equals 16 residues.

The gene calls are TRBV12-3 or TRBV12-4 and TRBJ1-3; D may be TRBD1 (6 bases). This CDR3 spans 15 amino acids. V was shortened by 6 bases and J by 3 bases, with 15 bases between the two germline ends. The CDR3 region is CASSTQGRIGNTIYF. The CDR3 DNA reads TGTGCCAGCAGCACACAGGGTAGAATTGGAAACACCATATATTTT.

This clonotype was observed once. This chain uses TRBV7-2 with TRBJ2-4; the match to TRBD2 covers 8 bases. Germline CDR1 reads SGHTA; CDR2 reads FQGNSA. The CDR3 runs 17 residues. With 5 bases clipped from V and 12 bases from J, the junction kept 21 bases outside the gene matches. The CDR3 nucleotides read TGTGCCAGCAGCGGAATCGGGGGGGGGGGAGCCAAAAATACTCAGTACTTC. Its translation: CASSGIGGGGAKNTQYF.